This is a list of T cell receptor beta chains from one sample in a study of human T cells and chemical hapten exposure. TCRdb re-called the RACE reads with MiXCR, one entry per CDR3 protein. The sample contains some 120,000 distinct CDR3 sequences, approximately 9.5% of which appear only once. The source material was whole blood. The origin of the receptors is a male donor in good health. Some clones in this sample may be carry-over from other donors' samples. The CDR3 runs from the conserved cysteine through the conserved F or W. The D gene is left open where the match is weak. Some rows mark clone size as missing; the rest say once, few, many or name a class of expanded clone.

TRBD2	NA	20	TRBV12-3/TRBV12-4	TRBJ2-2	TGTGCCAGCAGTTTTGACACCCGATCACTAGCGGGGCAGAACACCGGGGAGCTGTTTTTT	CASSFDTRSLAGQNTGELFF
NA	few	16	TRBV5-1	TRBJ2-3	TGCGCCAGCAGCCCCGTCCAGCGTTTGACCACAGATACGCAGTATTTT	CASSPVQRLTTDTQYF
NA	many	14	TRBV4-3	TRBJ1-1	TGCGCCAGCAGCCAAGATAGGGCAGCTACTGAAGCTTTCTTT	CASSQDRAATEAFF
TRBD2	few	12	TRBV3-1	TRBJ2-5	TGTGCCAGCAGCCAGGGACTAGCTATCCAGTACTTC	CASSQGLAIQYF
NA	few	12	TRBV2	TRBJ1-3	TGTGCCAGCAGTAACCGGGGAGTCACCATATATTTT	CASSNRGVTIYF
TRBD2	NA	19	TRBV20-1	TRBJ2-1	TGCAGTGCTAGAAGGTCGACTAGCGGGAGTATTAGGCCCTACAATGAGCAGTTCTTC	CSARRSTSGSIRPYNEQFF
TRBD1	NA	15	TRBV6-1	TRBJ2-6	TGTGCCAGCAGTCAGGGGGACTCTGGGGCCAACGTCCTGACTTTC	CASSQGDSGANVLTF
NA	many	16	TRBV5-1	TRBJ2-2	TGCGCCAGCAGCACACAACAGGGTGGAGACACCGGGGAGCTGTTTTTT	CASSTQQGGDTGELFF
TRBD1	many	15	TRBV5-4	TRBJ2-5	TGTGCCAGCACTATCGGCGGGACAGGGAAAGAGACCCAGTACTTC	CASTIGGTGKETQYF
NA	few	14	TRBV7-2	TRBJ2-3	TGTGCCAGCAGCTTAGGGCGGAGCACAGATACGCAGTATTTT	CASSLGRSTDTQYF
NA	NA	14	TRBV20-1	TRBJ2-5	TGCAGTGCTAGAGTGCCAGGGGTCCGAGAGACCCAGTACTTC	CSARVPGVRETQYF
NA	few	12	TRBV7-9	TRBJ2-1	TGTGCCAGCAGCAAAGGGGGGATTGAGCAGTTCTTC	CASSKGGIEQFF
NA	many	16	TRBV7-3	TRBJ2-2	TGTGCCAGCAGTAAAAATTCCGGGACACTGACCGGGGAGCTGTTTTTT	CASSKNSGTLTGELFF
NA	NA	11	TRBV7-9	TRBJ1-2	TGTGCCAGCAGCTTAAGGGACGGCTACACCTTC	CASSLRDGYTF
TRBD1	many	14	TRBV12-5	TRBJ1-1	TGTGCTAGTGGTTTGGGGACAGGGGGCACTGAAGCTTTCTTT	CASGLGTGGTEAFF
NA	many	15	TRBV12-3/TRBV12-4	TRBJ1-1	TGTGCCAGCAGTTTAGATCCCATCGTGAACACTGAAGCTTTCTTT	CASSLDPIVNTEAFF
TRBD1	NA	16	TRBV6-1	TRBJ1-1	TGTGCCAGCAGTGAAGTGGGGGGACAGTTGAACACTGAAGCTTTCTTT	CASSEVGGQLNTEAFF
TRBD1	few	16	TRBV20-1	TRBJ1-5	TGCAGTGCTAGATCGGACAGGGCCCTTAGCAATCAGCCCCAGCATTTT	CSARSDRALSNQPQHF
NA	NA	16	TRBV7-9	TRBJ1-2	TGTGCCAGCAGCACCTCCCTACAGGGAGGGGACTATGGCTACACCTTC	CASSTSLQGGDYGYTF
NA	few	14	TRBV29-1	TRBJ1-1	TGCAGCGTTGAAGGGAAGGACGGGAACACTGAAGCTTTCTTT	CSVEGKDGNTEAFF
TRBD1	NA	15	TRBV27	TRBJ1-4	TGTGCCAGCAGCTCCCGACAGGGCCGCAATGAAAAACTGTTTTTT	CASSSRQGRNEKLFF
TRBD2	NA	16	TRBV12-3/TRBV12-4	TRBJ2-2	TGTGCCAGCAGTTTAGCGATGCGGGAGGATACCGGGGAGCTGTTTTTT	CASSLAMREDTGELFF
NA	NA	12	TRBV11-2	TRBJ2-7	TGTGCCAGCAGCCACCGATCGGACGAGCAGTACTTC	CASSHRSDEQYF
TRBD2	few	15	TRBV5-1	TRBJ2-1	TGCGCCAGCAGCTCCGGGACTAGCGATAACAATGAGCAGTTCTTC	CASSSGTSDNNEQFF
NA	NA	16	TRBV20-1	TRBJ1-2	TGCAGTGCTAGAGATACCCCCCAGGGAGCTAACTATGGCTACACCTTC	CSARDTPQGANYGYTF
TRBD2	many	18	TRBV29-1	TRBJ2-1	TGCAGCGTTGCTAAGGGACTAGCGGGAGGGAGCTCCTACAATGAGCAGTTCTTC	CSVAKGLAGGSSYNEQFF
NA	few	13	TRBV6-5	TRBJ1-1	TGTGCCAGCAGTACGATCGGGGACACTGAAGCTTTCTTT	CASSTIGDTEAFF
NA	NA	14	TRBV6-5	TRBJ1-1	TGTGCCAGCAGTTATTCCGGAGCCAACACTGAAGCTTTCTTT	CASSYSGANTEAFF
TRBD1	few	14	TRBV30	TRBJ1-6	TGTGCCTGGAGTGTATCAGGGGGCAGTTCACCCCTCCACTTT	CAWSVSGGSSPLHF
TRBD2	many	13	TRBV6-5	TRBJ2-7	TGTGCCAGCAGTTACGTAGCGGGACGCGAGCAGTACTTC	CASSYVAGREQYF
NA	NA	15	TRBV18	TRBJ1-2	TGTGCCAGCTCACCGTCCACATCAGACTCCTATGGCTACACCTTC	CASSPSTSDSYGYTF
NA	many	14	TRBV7-6	TRBJ2-3	TGTGCCAGCAGCCTGAAGGGGGGCACAGATACGCAGTATTTT	CASSLKGGTDTQYF
NA	many	16	TRBV9	TRBJ1-1	TGTGCCAGCATGCCCCCCGGCGGGAGACAGCAACCTGAAGCTTTCTTT	CASMPPGGRQQPEAFF
TRBD1	NA	19	TRBV7-9	TRBJ2-6	TGTGCCAGCAGCTCGTACATTAGGACAGGGATCTCTGGGGCCAACGTCCTGACTTTC	CASSSYIRTGISGANVLTF
NA	NA	14	TRBV20-1	TRBJ1-6	TGCAGTGCTAGAGTGGACAGAGTGGGTTCACCCCTCCACTTT	CSARVDRVGSPLHF
TRBD2	few	19	TRBV10-3	TRBJ2-5	TGTGCCATCAGTAACACCGGGACTAGGAGGCCCCTCCACCAAGAGACCCAGTACTTC	CAISNTGTRRPLHQETQYF
TRBD1	NA	16	TRBV30	TRBJ2-7	TGTGCCTGGAGTGTAGATCGGACAGGGGGCCAGGACGAGCAGTACTTC	CAWSVDRTGGQDEQYF
TRBD1	NA	17	TRBV7-9	TRBJ1-5	TGTGCCAGCAGCTTAGATTTACAGGGGGCTTTCAATCAGCCCCAGCATTTT	CASSLDLQGAFNQPQHF
TRBD2	NA	16	TRBV5-4	TRBJ2-3	TGTGCCAGCAGCTTGGTAAGACTAGCGGGAGGAGATACGCAGTATTTT	CASSLVRLAGGDTQYF
TRBD1	many	15	TRBV18	TRBJ1-1	TGTGCCAGCTCACCACCAAACAGGGGGCTGCCTGAAGCTTTCTTT	CASSPPNRGLPEAFF
NA	NA	13	TRBV7-9	TRBJ1-5	TGTGCCAGCAGCTTAGCTGGTGGCGAGCCCCAGCATTTT	CASSLAGGEPQHF
NA	many	13	TRBV7-9	TRBJ2-1	TGTGCCAGCAGCTTAGCAGCTACTACAGAGCAGTTCTTC	CASSLAATTEQFF
TRBD2	NA	17	TRBV29-1	TRBJ2-4	TGCAGCGTTGAGGCTAGCGGGGGCATACTAGCCAAAAACATTCAGTACTTC	CSVEASGGILAKNIQYF